This T cell receptor beta chain was captured by sequencing in a study of blood T cell repertoires in COVID-19. Study in general: Samples representing acute and convalescent COVID-19 were sourced from the United States, Italy and Spain. The analysed material was cDNA or gDNA that came from T cells, B-cell-depleted T cells, or PBMCs.

Study processing details: By means of reference gene primer amplification, nucleated cell counts were estimated. Assay: immunoSEQ multiplex PCR; the TCRdb copy retains only in-frame clones and omits some. V, J and clone size reflect that table, while D and trimming were determined from the DNA. The table includes 200,000 to 250,000 clones, around 84% detected once. Trimming left V 4 bases short and J 4 bases short, with 10 bases between. The CDR3 is 13 residues long. From germline, CDR1 is MDHEN and CDR2 SYDVKM. The receptor's source is a man younger than 45 with active or convalescent COVID-19. The chain is built from TRBV28 and TRBJ2-5, with D unclear. Input material: peripheral blood. In nucleotides, the CDR3 is TGTGCCAGCAGTTATGGGCGTGGAGAGACCCAGTACTTC. Translated: CASSYGRGETQYF. Together with reference TRBV28 and TRBJ2-5, the CDR3 gives the full variable domain: DVKVTQSSRYLVKRTGEKVFLECVQDMDHENMFWYRQDPGLGLRLIYFSYDVKMKEKGDIPEGYSVSREKKERFSLILESASTNQTSMYLCASSYGRGETQYFGPGTRLLVL.